This is a list of T cell receptor beta chains from one sample in a study of OX40 agonist ivuxolimab in advanced cancers. This table comes from immunoSEQ multiplex PCR, and its TCRdb copy is limited to in-frame clones, with some not included. Among tens of thousands of clones, 60% to 80% were seen once, and the ten largest hold roughly 4%. Sequenced material: CD4+ or CD8+ T cells sorted from blood, taken in a trial of the OX40 agonist ivuxolimab. These TCRs come from an adult with an advanced solid tumor such as melanoma, head and neck, liver or kidney cancer. CDR3s include the opening cysteine and the closing phenylalanine or tryptophan. The D gene is left open where the match is weak. Rows give clone size only sometimes, using once, few, many, or a class for an expanded clone.

>-|TRBJ1-3|-|15|TRBV6-5
CASSSPQGTGNTIYF
TGTGCCAGCAGTTCACCACAGGGAACTGGAAACACCATATATTTT
>-|TRBJ1-6|-|18|TRBV27
CASRLLGGSQSDNSPLHF
TGTGCCAGCAGATTACTCGGAGGGTCCCAGTCGGATAATTCACCCCTCCACTTT
>-|TRBJ1-4|medium-sized|15|TRBV11-2
CASSRVGATNEKLFF
TGTGCCAGCAGCCGAGTGGGGGCAACTAATGAAAAACTGTTTTTT
>-|TRBJ1-3|-|15|TRBV11-2
CASSLGAPRADTIYF
TGTGCCAGCAGCTTAGGTGCCCCCCGAGCAGACACCATATATTTT
>TRBD2|TRBJ2-5|-|16|TRBV6-1
CASSDGLAGMQETQYF
TGTGCCAGCAGTGACGGTTTAGCGGGGATGCAAGAGACCCAGTACTTC
>-|TRBJ2-2|-|14|TRBV5-1
CASSPGATTGELFF
TGCGCCAGCAGCCCCGGGGCGACCACCGGGGAGCTGTTTTTT
>TRBD1|TRBJ1-6|many|17|TRBV4-3
CASSQEAGGVDNSPLHF
TGCGCCAGCAGCCAAGAAGCAGGGGGAGTGGATAATTCACCCCTCCACTTT
>-|TRBJ2-7|-|12|TRBV5-6
CASSRDSYEQYF
TGTGCCAGCAGCCGGGACTCCTACGAGCAGTACTTC
>TRBD1|TRBJ1-1|-|14|TRBV6-6
CASSYWTGDTEAFF
TGTGCCAGCAGTTACTGGACAGGGGACACTGAAGCTTTCTTT
>TRBD1|TRBJ1-2|-|12|TRBV10-3
CAIRGTGGGYTF
TGTGCCATCAGAGGGACAGGAGGAGGCTACACCTTC
>TRBD1|TRBJ2-5|-|15|TRBV19
CASSIGRQGSKTQYF
TGTGCCAGTAGTATAGGGAGACAGGGTTCGAAGACCCAGTACTTC
>TRBD2|TRBJ2-3|-|16|TRBV2
CASSEVGTSGRDTQYF
TGTGCCAGCAGTGAAGTGGGGACTAGCGGGAGAGATACGCAGTATTTT
>TRBD1|TRBJ1-2|few|15|TRBV4-1
CASSQEPTGVRGYTF
TGCGCCAGCAGCCAAGAACCCACAGGGGTCCGAGGCTACACCTTC
>TRBD1|TRBJ1-2|-|13|TRBV6-5
CASSYGQGGGYTF
TGTGCCAGCAGTTACGGACAGGGGGGCGGCTACACCTTC
>TRBD2|TRBJ2-1|-|12|TRBV7-2
CASSASGGAEFF
TGTGCCAGCAGCGCCAGCGGGGGGGCTGAGTTCTTC
>-|TRBJ2-5|-|13|TRBV5-1
CATGERTQETQYF
TGCGCCACCGGCGAACGGACTCAAGAGACCCAGTACTTC
>-|TRBJ1-6|-|13|TRBV18
CASSPFTDSPLHF
TGTGCCAGCTCACCCTTCACGGATTCACCCCTCCACTTT
>TRBD1|TRBJ2-6|-|17|TRBV2
CASRAGTGKVGANVLTF
TGTGCCAGCAGAGCCGGGACAGGGAAGGTTGGGGCCAACGTCCTGACTTTC
>-|TRBJ2-7|-|15|TRBV7-2
CASSFADRPSYEQYF
TGTGCCAGCAGCTTTGCAGACAGACCCTCCTACGAGCAGTACTTC
>-|TRBJ1-2|once|16|TRBV7-2
CASSPGAGDNYYGYTF
TGTGCCAGCAGCCCAGGGGCAGGGGACAACTACTATGGCTACACCTTC
>TRBD1|TRBJ1-5|-|15|TRBV18
CASSHRDRAGQPQHF
TGTGCCAGCTCTCACCGAGACAGGGCTGGTCAGCCCCAGCATTTT
>-|TRBJ2-7|-|14|TRBV7-2
CASSQRQDSYEQYF
TGTGCCAGCAGCCAGCGACAGGATTCCTACGAGCAGTACTTC
>TRBD1|TRBJ2-1|once|17|TRBV7-2
CASSRPRTGGSYNEQFF
TGTGCCAGCAGCCGACCAAGGACAGGGGGCTCCTACAATGAGCAGTTCTTC
>TRBD1|TRBJ1-2|-|14|TRBV5-1
CASSDGQGNYGYTF
TGCGCCAGCAGCGATGGACAGGGGAACTATGGCTACACCTTC
>-|TRBJ1-1|few|11|TRBV10-3
CAISEGLVAFF
TGTGCCATCAGTGAGGGACTTGTAGCTTTCTTT
>-|TRBJ1-2|-|11|TRBV5-4
CASSSDYGYTF
TGTGCCAGCAGCTCGGACTATGGCTACACCTTC
>TRBD1|TRBJ1-1|once|14|TRBV18
CASSPTGVITEAFF
TGTGCCAGCTCACCAACAGGGGTGATCACTGAAGCTTTCTTT
>-|TRBJ2-5|few|15|TRBV5-6
CASSLKPLSQETQYF
TGTGCCAGCAGCTTGAAACCGCTAAGCCAAGAGACCCAGTACTTC
>-|TRBJ1-1|once|16|TRBV27
CASSRGQGRAATEAFF
TGTGCCAGCAGTAGAGGGCAGGGCAGGGCGGCCACTGAAGCTTTCTTT
>-|TRBJ2-3|-|11|TRBV19
CASSASGTQYF
TGTGCCAGCAGTGCCTCGGGTACGCAGTATTTT
>-|TRBJ2-1|-|15|TRBV5-1
CASSLGDSGLREQFF
TGCGCCAGCAGCTTGGGGGACTCAGGCCTACGTGAGCAGTTCTTC
>-|TRBJ2-1|-|14|TRBV5-6
CASRFLGGGNEQFF
TGTGCCAGCAGATTTCTAGGGGGAGGTAATGAGCAGTTCTTC
>-|TRBJ2-3|-|11|TRBV6-6
CASSFLDTQYF
TGTGCCAGCAGTTTTTTAGATACGCAGTATTTT
>TRBD2|TRBJ2-3|-|15|TRBV2
CASTPLSGATDTQYF
TGTGCCAGCACCCCCTTGAGCGGGGCCACAGATACGCAGTATTTT
>-|TRBJ1-2|-|13|TRBV6-1
CASSPRTDYGYTF
TGTGCCAGCAGCCCTCGGACGGACTATGGCTACACCTTC
>-|TRBJ1-5|few|12|TRBV6-6
CASNLDNQPQHF
TGTGCCAGCAATTTGGACAATCAGCCCCAGCATTTT
>-|TRBJ2-1|once|16|TRBV9
CASSPLGGYRNNEQFF
TGTGCCAGCAGCCCCCTAGGGGGGTATCGGAACAATGAGCAGTTCTTC
>TRBD1|TRBJ1-3|-|15|TRBV19
CASMAGTASGNTIYF
TGTGCCAGTATGGCGGGGACAGCTTCTGGAAACACCATATATTTT
>-|TRBJ1-5|-|15|TRBV19
CASSSLQNSNQPQHF
TGTGCCAGTAGTTCCTTGCAGAATAGCAATCAGCCCCAGCATTTT
>-|TRBJ2-7|-|17|TRBV28
CASSLHPKGASSYEQYF
TGTGCCAGCAGTTTACATCCAAAGGGCGCTTCGTCCTACGAGCAGTACTTC
>-|TRBJ2-7|-|14|TRBV6-5
CASKRKGSSYEQYF
TGTGCCAGCAAACGTAAGGGCAGCTCCTACGAGCAGTACTTC
>TRBD2|TRBJ2-7|medium-sized|15|TRBV7-6
CASSVLAGGSYEQYF
TGTGCCAGCAGCGTCCTAGCGGGAGGCTCCTACGAGCAGTACTTC
>-|TRBJ2-5|few|13|TRBV5-6
CASGKVTGETQYF
TGTGCCAGCGGGAAGGTAACTGGGGAGACCCAGTACTTC
>-|TRBJ1-1|-|16|TRBV2
CATMERQPTMNTEAFF
TGTGCCACCATGGAAAGACAGCCCACGATGAACACTGAAGCTTTCTTT
>TRBD1|TRBJ1-6|medium-sized|14|TRBV6-1
CASTMGQGGSPLHF
TGTGCCAGCACCATGGGGCAGGGGGGTTCACCCCTCCACTTT
>-|TRBJ2-5|-|14|TRBV10-1
CASSVGGSQETQYF
TGCGCCAGCAGTGTTGGAGGGTCCCAAGAGACCCAGTACTTC
>-|TRBJ2-7|-|15|TRBV7-2
CASSLTGEVIDEQYF
TGTGCCAGCAGCTTAACAGGGGAGGTAATAGACGAGCAGTACTTC
>-|TRBJ1-1|few|12|TRBV9
CASTRGDTEAFF
TGTGCCAGCACCAGAGGAGATACTGAAGCTTTCTTT
>-|TRBJ1-1|-|14|TRBV6-5
CASHRAGAPTEAFF
TGTGCCAGCCACCGGGCAGGGGCGCCGACTGAAGCTTTCTTT
>-|TRBJ2-4|-|12|TRBV5-1
CASSLLEGIQYF
TGCGCCAGCAGCTTATTGGAAGGCATTCAGTACTTC
>-|TRBJ2-5|-|15|TRBV5-1
CASSLDAGIQETQYF
TGCGCCAGCAGCTTGGACGCGGGAATCCAAGAGACCCAGTACTTC
>TRBD2|TRBJ2-2|once|15|TRBV6-6
CASASGSGKTGELFF
TGTGCCAGCGCTAGCGGGAGTGGGAAGACCGGGGAGCTGTTTTTT
>-|TRBJ2-6|few|13|TRBV19
CASSLPQGSVLTF
TGTGCCAGTAGTCTGCCGCAGGGGAGCGTCCTGACTTTC
>-|TRBJ1-4|-|16|TRBV7-2
CASSTRVPGLNEKLFF
TGTGCCAGCAGTACCAGAGTCCCGGGACTAAATGAAAAACTGTTTTTT